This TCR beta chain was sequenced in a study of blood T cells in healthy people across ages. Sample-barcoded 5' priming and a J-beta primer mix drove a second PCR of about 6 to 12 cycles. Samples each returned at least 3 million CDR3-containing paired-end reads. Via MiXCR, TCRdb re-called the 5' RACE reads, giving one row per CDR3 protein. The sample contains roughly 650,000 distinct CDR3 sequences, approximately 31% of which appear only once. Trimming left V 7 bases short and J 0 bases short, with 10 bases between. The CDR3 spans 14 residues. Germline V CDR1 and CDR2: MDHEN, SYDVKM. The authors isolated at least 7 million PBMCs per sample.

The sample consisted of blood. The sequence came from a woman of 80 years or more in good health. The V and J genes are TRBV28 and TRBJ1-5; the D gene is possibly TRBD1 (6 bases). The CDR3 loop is CASIPGDSNQPQHF. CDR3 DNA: TGTGCCAGCATTCCAGGGGATAGCAATCAGCCCCAGCATTTT.